This TCR beta chain was observed in a study of T cell changes during pregnancy in multiple sclerosis. Libraries were prepared by immunoSEQ multiplex PCR; TCRdb keeps only in-frame clonotypes and omits some of them. The sample yields 90,000 to 120,000 clones, about 90% seen once. V was shortened by 3 bases and J by 5 bases, with 17 bases between the two germline ends. Germline CDR1 reads GTSNPN; CDR2 reads SVGIG (reference sequence). The CDR3 runs 14 residues. This TCR was sampled from a female donor in good health, enrolled as a control in a pregnancy study. This chain connects TRBV30 to TRBJ2-7, with a possible D match to TRBD2 (8 bases). Material: peripheral blood, obtained in the third trimester of pregnancy. The CDR3 spells CAWSFGTAGDEQYF. CDR3 sequence (DNA): TGTGCCTGGAGCTTCGGGACAGCGGGAGACGAGCAGTACTTC.